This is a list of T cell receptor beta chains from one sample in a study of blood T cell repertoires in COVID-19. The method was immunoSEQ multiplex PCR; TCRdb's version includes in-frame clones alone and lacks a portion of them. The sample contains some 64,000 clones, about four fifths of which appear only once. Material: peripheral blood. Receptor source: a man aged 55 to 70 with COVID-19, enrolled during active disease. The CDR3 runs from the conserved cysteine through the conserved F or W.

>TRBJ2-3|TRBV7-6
CASSLGGFMTDTQYF
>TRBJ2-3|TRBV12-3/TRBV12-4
CACRGVYTDTQYF
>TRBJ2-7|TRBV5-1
CASSGTGGGYEQYF
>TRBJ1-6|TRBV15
CATSRGQVSSYNSPLHF
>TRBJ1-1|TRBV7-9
CASSGNPGQGFAKAFF
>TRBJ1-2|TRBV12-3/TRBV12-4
CASRTDLIGGYTF
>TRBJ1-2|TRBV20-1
CSASSEGRRVHGYTF
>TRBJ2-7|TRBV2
CASSEELPHEQYF
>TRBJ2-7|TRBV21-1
CASSKGRQGRALYGGSYEQYF
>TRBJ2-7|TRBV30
CAWSVPPTDYEQYF
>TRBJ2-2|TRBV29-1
CSVRGAANTGELFF